This section outlines one T cell receptor beta chain sequence together with its context. The protocol was immunoSEQ multiplex PCR, while the TCRdb copy is restricted to in-frame clones and leaves out a portion. The table lists around 95,000 clones, just over 90% of them singletons. The germline CDR1 and CDR2 sequences are GTSNPN and SVGIG (reference sequence). CDR3 length: 13 residues. Trimming removed 7 bases from V and 10 bases from J, with 17 bases in between. This sample was included in a study of T cell changes during pregnancy in multiple sclerosis. Sequencing used peripheral blood, obtained after pregnancy. The clonotype was recovered from a female donor in good health, enrolled as a control in a pregnancy study. The chain joins TRBV30 to TRBJ1-6, with no clear D. CDR3: CAYGTEADSPLHF. In DNA, the CDR3 is TGTGCCTACGGAACGGAAGCGGACTCACCCCTCCACTTT.